These 3 T cell receptor beta chains were sequenced from one sample in a study of beta chain features in type 1 diabetes. Study outcomes and limitations: Researchers report that Type 1 diabetes patients had moderately but significantly shorter TCRB CDR3s across all four CD4+ subsets.

Their antigens are not known. The sequenced template was cDNA made from the entire isolated RNA. Generated by immunoSEQ multiplex PCR, the TCRdb table keeps only in-frame clones and is missing some. Of some 660,000 clones listed, about 14% are singletons. Sequencing was carried out using naive CD4+ T cells from blood. These receptors were obtained from a man younger than 30 with type 1 diabetes.

The sample holds a few counts of this clone. This chain joins TRBV28 and TRBJ1-2; D might be TRBD1 (6 bases). The V gene lost 3 bases and the J gene lost 6 bases, with 8 bases spanning the gap. This CDR3 spans 12 amino acids. Germline-derived CDR1 and CDR2 are MDHEN and SYDVKM. The CDR3 nucleotides are TGTGCCAGCAGTTTCTACAGGGATGGCTACACCTTC. It codes for CASSFYRDGYTF.

There are a few counts of this clone. V usage is TRBV4-1 and J usage is TRBJ1-2; D gene uncertain. Germline values: CDR1 MGHRA, CDR2 YSYEKL. The V end was cut by 1 base, the J end by 6 bases, with 12 bases between. The CDR3 is 14 amino acids. The chain's CDR3 is CASSQGSTTNGYTF. CDR3 bases: TGCGCCAGCAGCCAAGGCTCCACCACGAATGGCTACACCTTC.

The chain is built from TRBV10-3 and TRBJ2-2; possible D gene TRBD2, 5 bases. This CDR3 is built from 17 residues. Looked up from germline, CDR1 is ENHRY and CDR2 is SYGVKD. V dropped 4 bases and J dropped 3 bases, with 18 bases sitting between them. As DNA, the CDR3 is TGTGCCATCAGTGGCCGCGCGGGTTTTGGGGACACCGGGGAGCTGTTTTTT. This encodes CAISGRAGFGDTGELFF.